This passage covers 15 T cell receptor beta chains from one sample sequenced in a study of cytomegalovirus exposure and HLA in healthy donors. PCR involved 60 Vbeta and 13 Jbeta primers. TCRdb's table, derived via immunoSEQ multiplex PCR, lists solely in-frame clones and lacks some. Altogether some 190,000 clones are present, 76% being singletons, with the ten largest covering 2% to 3%. Sequencing used PBMCs. The receptors were sampled from a woman younger than 45 in good health and CMV-seropositive.

This clone was counted a few times. The J gene is TRBJ1-6, the V gene TRBV7-9; possible D gene TRBD1, 6 bases. This CDR3 is built from 15 residues. Between the trimmed V and J ends, which lost 5 bases and 8 bases, there was a span of 16 bases. Germline values: CDR1 SEHNR, CDR2 FQNEAQ (reference sequence). Here the CDR3 reads CASSNPGDPHSPLHF. CDR3 coding DNA: TGTGCCAGCAGCAATCCAGGGGATCCCCATTCACCCCTCCACTTT.

The chain uses TRBV6-1 and TRBJ2-7, with D possibly matching TRBD1 (6 bases). Trimming stripped 2 bases from V and 10 bases from J, with 9 bases between. The CDR3 contains 11 residues. CDR1 and CDR2 from the germline V gene are MNHNS and SASEGT. The CDR3 coding sequence is TGTGCCAGCAGTGAACAGGGGCCACAGTACTTC. The encoded protein is CASSEQGPQYF.

V usage is TRBV28 and J usage is TRBJ2-1; 8 bases line up with TRBD1. The CDR3 length is 15 residues. Looked up from germline, CDR1 is MDHEN and CDR2 is SYDVKM. V shed 3 bases, J shed 8 bases, and the junction held 9 bases outside the gene matches. The CDR3 nucleotides are TGTGCCAGCAGTTTCAAGGACAGGGATTTCGATGAGCAGTTCTTC. Amino acid sequence: CASSFKDRDFDEQFF.

The chain joins TRBV4-3 to TRBJ2-1, with TRBD1 matching over 7 bases. Losses at the gene ends were 4 bases for V and 2 bases for J; bases not matched to a gene: 5. There are 15 residues in the CDR3. Germline CDR1 is LGHNA and CDR2 is YSLEER. CDR3 DNA: TGCGCCAGCAGCCGATCCGGGACAGCCTACAATGAGCAGTTCTTC. The encoded protein is CASSRSGTAYNEQFF.

The V and J genes are TRBV19 and TRBJ1-5; 7 bases match TRBD1. The V gene end was trimmed by 6 bases and the J gene end by 5 bases; junction bases not matched to a gene: 7. There are 14 residues in the CDR3. Germline loops: CDR1 LNHDA, CDR2 SQIVND (reference sequence). For the CDR3, the DNA is TGTGCCAGTAGCCCGACAGGGCTGGATCAGCCCCAGCATTTT. This encodes CASSPTGLDQPQHF.

This clone has just a few counts. The chain is built from TRBV9 and TRBJ2-5; D might be TRBD1 (6 bases). Trimming cost V 0 bases and J 0 bases, with 9 bases left between them. From germline, CDR1 is SGDLS and CDR2 YYNGEE. The CDR3 length is 15 residues. The CDR3 loop is CASSVAGQYQETQYF. Here the CDR3 DNA reads TGTGCCAGCAGCGTAGCTGGACAGTACCAAGAGACCCAGTACTTC.

The rearrangement uses TRBV5-6 and TRBJ1-2, with D perhaps matching TRBD1 (5 bases). From germline, CDR1 is SGHDT and CDR2 YYEEEE. The V end lost 0 bases, the J end lost 3 bases, and 12 bases lay between the germline ends. The CDR3 runs 15 residues. The CDR3 nucleotides are TGTGCCAGCAGCTTGGTACCAGGGTCGGACTATGGCTACACCTTC. The encoded protein is CASSLVPGSDYGYTF.

This clone was counted between two and nine times. The chain employs TRBV7-9 and TRBJ1-5; 9 nucleotides agree with TRBD1. Per germline, CDR1 SEHNR and CDR2 FQNEAQ (reference sequence). With 10 bases clipped from V and 3 bases from J, the junction kept 7 bases outside the gene matches. CDR3 length: 14 amino acids. The CDR3 DNA is TGTGCCATCGCCGGGGACAGGGTCAATCAGCCCCAGCATTTT. Protein: CAIAGDRVNQPQHF.

V gene TRBV6-1 combines with J gene TRBJ2-1, with 11 bases fitting TRBD1. Trimming took 8 bases from V and 6 from J; bases not matched to a gene: 3. The CDR3 length is 13 residues. The germline gives CDR1 MNHNS, CDR2 SASEGT. This CDR3 is CASRDRGFNEQFF. The CDR3 nucleotides read TGTGCCAGCCGGGACAGGGGGTTCAATGAGCAGTTCTTC.

The chain links TRBV19 to TRBJ1-3; D remains unclear. The V gene lost 7 bases and the J gene lost 0 bases, with 13 bases spanning the gap. Germline CDR1 LNHDA, CDR2 SQIVND (reference sequence). CDR3 length equals 15 residues. The DNA for the CDR3 is TGTGCCAGTACCCTAGGCCTGAGCTCTGGAAACACCATATATTTT. Protein sequence: CASTLGLSSGNTIYF.

This clone was seen more than once but under ten times. The chain is built from TRBV18 and TRBJ2-7; TRBD1 is a possible D gene (5 bases). V lost 4 bases and J lost 0, with 13 bases in between. The CDR3 is made up of 15 amino acids. Germline loops: CDR1 KGHSH, CDR2 LQKENI. The CDR3 loop is CASSQVRVNSYEQYF. For the CDR3, the DNA is TGTGCCAGCTCACAGGTCAGGGTGAACTCCTACGAGCAGTACTTC.

The genes are TRBV11-2 and TRBJ2-6, with a possible D match to TRBD1 (5 bases). Germline assignment: CDR1 SGHAT and CDR2 FQNNGV. V was clipped by 5 bases and J by 0 bases, with 11 bases between them. CDR3 length: 16 residues. CDR3: CASSLRGSSGANVLTF. CDR3 in DNA: TGTGCCAGCAGCCTTAGGGGATCCTCTGGGGCCAACGTCCTGACTTTC.

The V gene is TRBV27, the J gene TRBJ2-1; D perhaps matches TRBD2 (5 bases). Germline V gene data show CDR1 as MNHEY and CDR2 as SMNVEV (reference sequence). CDR3 size: 17 residues. Deletions cut 3 bases from V and 5 bases from J, with 20 bases between. DNA for the CDR3: TGTGCCAGCAGTTTTTTTCCCCTGAGGGCTCTACACAATGAGCAGTTCTTC. Its translation is CASSFFPLRALHNEQFF.

This sequence joins TRBV7-6 and TRBJ2-7, with 7 bases identical to TRBD1. Germline CDR1 and CDR2: SGHVS and FNYEAQ. The CDR3 totals 14 residues. The V and J ends lost 6 bases and 0 bases, in that order; junction bases with no gene match: 5. CDR3 residues: CASSMTGSSYEQYF. The CDR3 DNA follows: TGTGCCAGCAGTATGACAGGGTCCTCCTACGAGCAGTACTTC.

CDR3 sequence reads: CASSVAGGSGEQYF. CDR3 nucleotides: TGTGCCAGCAGCGTAGCGGGGGGCTCGGGCGAGCAGTACTTC. This chain links TRBV25-1 with TRBJ2-7, with 10 bases matching TRBD2. This CDR3 is built from 14 residues. Trimming took 6 bases from V and 6 from J; bases not matched to a gene: 8. CDR1 and CDR2 from the germline V gene are MGHDK and SYGVNS.